The next 7 T cell receptor beta chains were all read from a single sample in a study of blood T cell repertoires in COVID-19 (dated by TCRdb to 2018 to 2020). The library was generated by the immunoSEQ multiplex PCR assay. The clones in this table, taken by TCRdb from immuneACCESS, are in-frame only. Not every clone is retained; where verified, under half of the shortfall comes from an unresolved V gene, and the cause of the rest is unknown. This sample is represented by some 160,000 clones; roughly 78% of them were singletons. The biggest ten clones account for under 20% of the sample. Input material: PBMCs or T cells enriched from blood (not recorded which). These receptors came from a woman in her 70s in a cohort exposed to, infected with or recovered from COVID-19 (not recorded which).

This clone was seen just once. CDR3 region: CASSLTGDTYNEQFF. Here the CDR3 DNA reads TGTGCCAGCAGCTTAACGGGGGACACCTACAATGAGCAGTTCTTC. The chain carries TRBV7-3 and TRBJ2-1, with D tentatively TRBD1 (6 bases). V was shortened by 0 bases and J by 2 bases, with 8 bases between the two germline ends. The CDR3 covers 15 residues. Germline V gives CDR1 SGHTA, CDR2 FQGTGA.

The genes are TRBV7-2 and TRBJ2-2, with a tentative D call TRBD1 (6 bases). Per germline, CDR1 SGHTA and CDR2 FQGNSA. Trimming stripped 1 base from V and 6 bases from J, with 15 bases between. The CDR3 sequence is 16 residues long. Here the CDR3 reads CASSLDQGTSAGELFF. CDR3 coding DNA: TGTGCCAGCAGCTTAGACCAGGGGACATCGGCCGGGGAGCTGTTTTTT.

The chain has TRBV2 and TRBJ1-1; the match to TRBD1 covers 7 bases. The CDR3 sequence is 15 residues long. Trimming removed 6 bases from V and 0 bases from J; junction bases left unmatched: 7. The germline CDR1 and CDR2 sequences are SNHLY and FYNNEI. The CDR3 nucleotides read TGTGCCAGCAGCTGGGACAGCCCGGTGAACACTGAAGCTTTCTTT. Its protein product is CASSWDSPVNTEAFF.

The chain has TRBV27 and TRBJ2-3; D gene ambiguous. The CDR3 runs 15 residues. V was clipped by 1 base and J by 3 bases, with 11 bases between them. The germline V gene encodes CDR1 MNHEY and CDR2 SMNVEV (reference sequence). CDR3 protein: CASSLFELSTDTQYF. For the CDR3, the DNA is TGTGCCAGCAGTTTATTTGAACTTTCAACAGATACGCAGTATTTT.

The chain is built from TRBV9 and TRBJ1-1, with 8 positions matching TRBD1. The CDR3 extends over 14 amino acids. From germline, CDR1 is SGDLS and CDR2 YYNGEE. V lost 3 bases and J lost 5; bases outside the gene matches: 6. CDR3 protein: CASSETTGGTEAFF. In DNA form, the CDR3 reads TGTGCCAGCAGCGAGACCACAGGGGGTACTGAAGCTTTCTTT.

CDR3 nucleotide sequence: TGCGCCAGCAGTGAGTCCCCAGGGCTTCCCTTCTATGGCTACACCTTC. Its protein is CASSESPGLPFYGYTF. This chain uses TRBV10-2 with TRBJ1-2, with D possibly TRBD1 on 5 matching bases. Looked up from germline, CDR1 is WSHSY and CDR2 is SAAADI. V was cut by 0 bases and J by 4 bases, with 15 bases left in between. The CDR3 loop spans 16 amino acids.

J is TRBJ1-1 and V is TRBV2; no clear D. Germline values: CDR1 SNHLY, CDR2 FYNNEI. The germline V and J ends were trimmed by 4 bases and 1 base, with 7 bases remaining between them. CDR3 length: 13 amino acids. CDR3 nucleotide sequence: TGTGCCAGCAGTGCACAACCGAACACTGAAGCTTTCTTT. Its protein is CASSAQPNTEAFF. Full variable domain (rest looked up from reference TRBV2 and TRBJ1-1): EPEVTQTPSHQVTQMGQEVILRCVPISNHLYFYWYRQILGQKVEFLVSFYNNEISEKSEIFDDQFSVERPDGSNFTLKIRSTKLEDSAMYFCASSAQPNTEAFFGQGTRLTVV.